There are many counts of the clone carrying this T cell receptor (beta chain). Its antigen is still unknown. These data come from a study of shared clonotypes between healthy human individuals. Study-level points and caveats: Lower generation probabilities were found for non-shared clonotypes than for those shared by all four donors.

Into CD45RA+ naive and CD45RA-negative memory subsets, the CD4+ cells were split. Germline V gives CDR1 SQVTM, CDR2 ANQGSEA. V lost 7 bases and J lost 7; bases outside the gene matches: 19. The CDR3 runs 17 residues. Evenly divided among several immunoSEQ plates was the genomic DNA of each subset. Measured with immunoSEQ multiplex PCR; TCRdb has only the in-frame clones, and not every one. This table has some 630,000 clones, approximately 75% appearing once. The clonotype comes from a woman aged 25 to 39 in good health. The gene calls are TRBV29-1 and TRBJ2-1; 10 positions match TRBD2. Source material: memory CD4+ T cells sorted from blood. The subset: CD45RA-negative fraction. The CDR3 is CSAIAGGPTTLGNEQFF. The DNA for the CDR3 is TGCAGCGCCATAGCGGGAGGTCCCACTACTCTCGGGAATGAGCAGTTCTTC.